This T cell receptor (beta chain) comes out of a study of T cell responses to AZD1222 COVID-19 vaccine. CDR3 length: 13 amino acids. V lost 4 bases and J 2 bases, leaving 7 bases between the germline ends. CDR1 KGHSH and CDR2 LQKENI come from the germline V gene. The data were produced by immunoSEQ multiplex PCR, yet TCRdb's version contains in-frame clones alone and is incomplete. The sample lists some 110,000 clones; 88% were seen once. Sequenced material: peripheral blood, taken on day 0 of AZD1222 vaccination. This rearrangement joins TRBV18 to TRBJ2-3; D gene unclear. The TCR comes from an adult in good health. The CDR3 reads CASSLPSTDTQYF. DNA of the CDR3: TGTGCCAGCTCACTGCCGTCCACAGATACGCAGTATTTT.